The 25 T cell receptor beta chains below all came from one sample that was sequenced in a study of shared clonotypes between healthy human individuals. Method: immunoSEQ multiplex PCR; TCRdb's copy keeps in-frame clones and lacks some. The repertoire has more than 1 million clones, roughly 74% of them found once; the top ten carry 0.4% to 0.55%. Input material: memory CD4+ T cells from PBMCs. Subset in this sample: CD45RA-negative fraction. The source of these receptors is a man between 18 and 29 years old in good health. Some clones in this sample may be carry-over from other donors' samples.

V is TRBV30 and J is TRBJ2-2; D possibly corresponds to TRBD2 (5 bases). This CDR3 has 15 residues. CDR1 is GTSNPN and CDR2 is SVGIG in the germline V gene (reference sequence). Trimming stripped 0 bases from V and 1 base from J, with 9 bases between. The CDR3 spells CAWSVQTMNTGELFF. CDR3 nucleotides: TGTGCCTGGAGTGTACAGACTATGAACACCGGGGAGCTGTTTTTT.

A note on this clone: A read error may produce the germline difference seen at one junction end. The chain uses TRBV11-2 and TRBJ1-1; D possibly corresponds to TRBD1 (6 bases). Germline V lookup: CDR1 SGHAT, CDR2 FQNNGV. The length of the CDR3 is 15 residues. Written as DNA, the CDR3 is TGTGCCAGCAGCTCCCGGGGGCGGGTCAACAGTGAAGCTTTCTTT. Translation: CASSSRGRVNSEAFF.

This clone has just one count. V is TRBV7-2 and J is TRBJ2-7, with TRBD2 matching over 7 bases. CDR3 length: 14 residues. Germline CDR1 reads SGHTA; CDR2 reads FQGNSA. V dropped 5 bases and J dropped 2; count of bases not matched to a gene: 6. Written as DNA, the CDR3 is TGTGCCAGCAGCCGAAATCTAGCGGCCTACGAGCAGTACTTC. It is translated as CASSRNLAAYEQYF.

The chain carries TRBV5-4 and TRBJ2-5; 11 nucleotides line up with TRBD2. The CDR3 runs to 15 residues. In germline, CDR1 is SGHNT, CDR2 YYREEE (reference sequence). With V trimmed by 4 bases and J by 5 bases, 7 bases remained unmatched. CDR3 region: CASSIAGGPGETQYF. DNA of the CDR3: TGTGCCAGCAGCATAGCGGGAGGGCCTGGGGAGACCCAGTACTTC.

Of note for this clone: The same CDR3 arises from other DNA sequences in this sample as well. The genes are TRBV5-1 and TRBJ2-5; TRBD1 matches at 8 bases. The CDR3 has 15 residues. The V gene's germline CDR1 is SGHRS and CDR2 YFSETQ. J was trimmed by 5 bases and V by 4 bases; bases with no gene match: 10. The CDR3 loop reads CASSDPQGAGETQYF. CDR3 nucleotide sequence: TGCGCCAGCAGCGACCCCCAGGGGGCAGGGGAGACCCAGTACTTC. The full variable domain, rest sourced from reference TRBV5-1 and TRBJ2-5, is KAGVTQTPRYLIKTRGQQVTLSCSPISGHRSVSWYQQTPGQGLQFLFEYFSETQRNKGNFPGRFSGRQFSNSRSEMNVSTLELGDSALYLCASSDPQGAGETQYFGPGTRLLVL.

The rearrangement links TRBV5-1 to TRBJ2-3; maybe TRBD1 (6 bases). CDR3 size: 14 residues. With 7 bases removed from V and 2 bases from J, the gap between germline ends came to 14 bases. Germline CDR1 SGHRS, CDR2 YFSETQ. The CDR3 region has the DNA TGCGCCAGCGGCCCGGGACAACTCACAGATACGCAGTATTTT. Translated: CASGPGQLTDTQYF. The full variable domain, completed using reference TRBV5-1 and TRBJ2-3, is KAGVTQTPRYLIKTRGQQVTLSCSPISGHRSVSWYQQTPGQGLQFLFEYFSETQRNKGNFPGRFSGRQFSNSRSEMNVSTLELGDSALYLCASGPGQLTDTQYFGPGTRLTVL.

The rearrangement links TRBV19 to TRBJ2-7; TRBD1 matches 7 bases. The V segment lost 4 bases and the J segment 2 bases; nucleotides outside the gene matches: 8. Germline lookup yields CDR1 LNHDA and CDR2 SQIVND (reference sequence). The CDR3 covers 15 residues. The CDR3 loop is CASSTIDRVPYEQYF. The CDR3 DNA sequence: TGTGCCAGTAGTACTATTGACAGGGTCCCCTACGAGCAGTACTTC. Full variable domain (rest looked up from reference TRBV19 and TRBJ2-7): DGGITQSPKYLFRKEGQNVTLSCEQNLNHDAMYWYRQDPGQGLRLIYYSQIVNDFQKGDIAEGYSVSREKKESFPLTVTSAQKNPTAFYLCASSTIDRVPYEQYFGPGTRLTVT.

The rearrangement links TRBV6-1 to TRBJ2-5; D unclear. V was pared by 8 bases and J by 2 bases, with 15 bases between. This CDR3 is built from 14 residues. Germline CDR1 MNHNS, CDR2 SASEGT. The CDR3 DNA sequence: TGTGCCAGCCTAAAATCCAGGTATCAAGAGACCCAGTACTTC. Translation: CASLKSRYQETQYF.

In regard to this clone: Other DNA sequences within the sample encode an identical CDR3. The rearrangement uses TRBV29-1 and TRBJ1-1; D may be TRBD1 (5 bases). Germline CDR1 SQVTM, CDR2 ANQGSEA. CDR3 size: 12 residues. V was clipped by 4 bases and J by 4 bases, with 10 bases between them. The CDR3 loop is CSVVGGGTEAFF. In DNA, the CDR3 is TGCAGCGTTGTGGGGGGGGGCACTGAAGCTTTCTTT.

The chain carries TRBV5-8 and TRBJ2-7; the D gene is possibly TRBD2 (6 bases). Per the germline V gene, CDR1 is SGHTS and CDR2 is YDEGEE. CDR3 length equals 17 residues. V was shortened by 2 bases and J by 2 bases, with 20 bases between the two germline ends. Here the CDR3 DNA reads TGTGCCAGCAGCTTTAGTTTCGGCGGACTAAGCCCCTACGAGCAGTACTTC. It encodes CASSFSFGGLSPYEQYF.

The V and J genes are TRBV7-6 and TRBJ1-4, with no clear D. V was shortened by 4 bases and J by 8 bases, with 11 bases between the two germline ends. CDR3 length equals 13 residues. Germline CDR1 reads SGHVS; CDR2 reads FNYEAQ. DNA of the CDR3: TGTGCCAGCAGCTCCGGACTCCGGGAAAAACTGTTTTTT. Translating gives CASSSGLREKLFF.

J is TRBJ2-7 and V is TRBV2, with TRBD1 matching 10 bases. Germline CDR1 and CDR2: SNHLY and FYNNEI. CDR3 length: 14 residues. V trimming: 1 base; J trimming: 5 bases; junction bases outside the gene matches: 2. The CDR3 nucleotides read TGTGCCAGCAGTGAAGGGGACAGGGGAGACGAGCAGTACTTC. It yields the protein CASSEGDRGDEQYF.

This chain joins TRBV20-1 and TRBJ1-4; D unclear. This CDR3 has 11 amino acids. V was pared by 7 bases and J by 2 bases, with 5 bases between. Germline lookup yields CDR1 DFQATT and CDR2 SNEGSKA (reference sequence). The CDR3 DNA follows: TGCAGTGGGGCCACTAATGAAAAACTGTTTTTT. Protein: CSGATNEKLFF.

In this sample, this clone turned up many times. V and J are TRBV29-1 and TRBJ1-2; TRBD1 aligns across 7 bases. This CDR3 spans 12 amino acids. Losses at the gene ends were 1 base for V and 8 bases for J; bases not matched to a gene: 4. Germline V gene sequence: CDR1 SQVTM, CDR2 ANQGSEA. The CDR3 DNA follows: TGCAGCGTTGAAGGAGGGGGCGGAGGCTACACCTTC. Its protein product is CSVEGGGGGYTF.

In its sample, this clone was seen once. It may be a read error: a sequence one base away is much more abundant. The same CDR3 can be traced to other DNA sequences in this sample. This chain uses TRBV5-1 with TRBJ2-7; 10 positions agree with TRBD2. With V trimmed by 0 bases and J by 3 bases, 0 bases remained unmatched. Germline CDR1 is SGHRS and CDR2 is YFSETQ. The CDR3 is made up of 14 amino acids. The CDR3 region has the DNA TGCGCCAGCAGCTTGGCTAGCGGGAGCTACGAGCAGTACTTC. It translates to CASSLASGSYEQYF.

V and J are TRBV14 and TRBJ2-4; D perhaps matches TRBD1 (6 bases). CDR1 SGHDN and CDR2 FVKESK come from the germline V gene. This CDR3 spans 16 amino acids. V lost 6 bases to trimming and J lost 2 bases, with 17 bases between them. In nucleotides, the CDR3 is TGTGCCAGCAGTTCCACAGGGTGGGGGTCCAAAAACATTCAGTACTTC. Protein: CASSSTGWGSKNIQYF.

The CDR3 nucleotides are TGTGCCACCCGACAGGCCTCGAACACCGGGGAGCTGTTTTTT. Residues: CATRQASNTGELFF. This sequence joins TRBV19 and TRBJ2-2; D perhaps matches TRBD1 (6 bases). The CDR3 sequence is 14 residues long. From germline, CDR1 is LNHDA and CDR2 SQIVND (reference sequence). V was trimmed by 10 bases and J by 0 bases, leaving 12 bases between them. Full variable domain (missing parts from reference TRBV19 and TRBJ2-2): DGGITQSPKYLFRKEGQNVTLSCEQNLNHDAMYWYRQDPGQGLRLIYYSQIVNDFQKGDIAEGYSVSREKKESFPLTVTSAQKNPTAFYLCATRQASNTGELFFGEGSRLTVL.

This clone was counted many times. The rearrangement links TRBV5-1 to TRBJ2-7, with a possible D match to TRBD1 (6 bases). Trimming took off 5 bases at V and 4 bases at J, with 19 bases between the two ends. The CDR3 totals 15 residues. Germline values: CDR1 SGHRS, CDR2 YFSETQ. The CDR3 sequence: CASSGRQGTRYEQYF. DNA of the CDR3: TGCGCCAGCAGTGGTCGGCAGGGGACCCGTTACGAGCAGTACTTC.

The chain has TRBV19 and TRBJ2-1; D may be TRBD1 (6 bases). The CDR3 is 16 amino acids. Looked up from germline, CDR1 is LNHDA and CDR2 is SQIVND (reference sequence). V was cut by 4 bases and J by 4 bases, with 17 bases left in between. The CDR3 region has the DNA TGTGCCAGTAGTACCCGACAGGCGATGGGGTACAATGAGCAGTTCTTC. Translated: CASSTRQAMGYNEQFF. The complete variable domain, with remaining parts taken from reference TRBV19 and TRBJ2-1, reads DGGITQSPKYLFRKEGQNVTLSCEQNLNHDAMYWYRQDPGQGLRLIYYSQIVNDFQKGDIAEGYSVSREKKESFPLTVTSAQKNPTAFYLCASSTRQAMGYNEQFFGPGTRLTVL.

This clone was recorded many times. This CDR3 is also generated by other DNA sequences in the sample. The chain couples TRBV30 to TRBJ1-2; D gene unclear. V gave up 2 bases and J gave up 4 bases, with 8 bases separating them. There are 12 residues in the CDR3. Germline CDR1 GTSNPN, CDR2 SVGIG (reference sequence). CDR3 DNA: TGTGCCTGGAGTACGGGAGCCTATGGCTACACCTTC. Translating it yields CAWSTGAYGYTF.

The chain couples TRBV21-1 to TRBJ1-1. TRBV21-1 is tagged as a pseudogene. The CDR3 runs 15 residues. CDR3 amino acids: CASSKVYRFGVEAFF. For the CDR3, the DNA is TGTGCCAGCAGCAAAGTCTATCGGTTTGGGGTTGAAGCTTTCTTT.

This sequence joins TRBV4-1 and TRBJ1-2; D not resolved. V was clipped by 1 base and J by 13 bases, with 10 bases between them. The length of the CDR3 is 11 residues. Germline lookup yields CDR1 MGHRA and CDR2 YSYEKL. CDR3 protein: CASSQGGPVTF. CDR3 nucleotide sequence: TGCGCCAGCAGCCAAGGGGGTCCCGTCACCTTC.

V is TRBV5-1 and J is TRBJ2-1, with 9 nucleotides matching TRBD2. Germline V gene data show CDR1 as SGHRS and CDR2 as YFSETQ. V lost 2 bases to trimming and J lost 0 bases; unmatched junction nucleotides: 6. The CDR3 extends over 17 amino acids. CDR3 protein: CASSLSSGRNSYNEQFF. DNA for the CDR3: TGCGCCAGCAGCTTATCCAGCGGGAGGAACTCCTACAATGAGCAGTTCTTC.

Points on this clone: The same CDR3 arises from other DNA sequences in this sample as well. This sequence joins TRBV11-3 and TRBJ2-3; 7 bases line up with TRBD2. This CDR3 contains 14 residues. Germline loops: CDR1 SGHNT, CDR2 YENEEA. The V and J ends lost 5 bases and 3 bases, in that order; junction bases with no gene match: 5. CDR3 in DNA: TGTGCCAGCAGCCGTGGGGGGGGAACAGATACGCAGTATTTT. Protein product: CASSRGGGTDTQYF.

The rearrangement joins TRBV5-1 to TRBJ1-1; maybe TRBD1 (5 bases). The CDR3 is made up of 18 amino acids. V shed 5 bases and J shed 0 bases, with 23 bases lying between them. Germline CDR1 and CDR2: SGHRS and YFSETQ. The CDR3 reads CASRKSSRFGGMNTEAFF. CDR3 in DNA: TGCGCCAGCAGAAAAAGTAGTAGATTTGGGGGGATGAACACTGAAGCTTTCTTT.